This TCR beta chain was recorded in a study of vaccination and CD4 T cells after COVID-19. The CDR3 has 15 residues. Trimming removed 4 bases at V and 4 bases at J, with 17 bases between. The V gene's germline CDR1 is DFQATT and CDR2 SNEGSKA (reference sequence). Concerning this clonotype: What it binds is not known.

Sequencing of the DNA from cultured CD4+ T cells was carried out with the Oncomine TCR Beta short-read assay. TCRdb re-analysed the PCR reads in MiXCR, keeping a single row per CDR3 protein. The sample contains approximately 20,000 distinct CDR3 sequences, roughly 46% of which appear only once. Stated time point: late sampling 161 to 241 days after vaccination in three convalescent patients. The treatment denotes: roughly nine-day PBMC culture with coronavirus spike peptide pools or control peptides (ViraFEST assay). Every well contained around 2.2 million PBMCs, which were grown with around 10 IU/ml IL-2 and 7.5 to 10 ug/ml peptide pools.

The TCR originated in a human donor who had recovered from COVID-19. The specimen was CD4+ T cells from blood, cultured in vitro, collected about 7 months after SARS-CoV-2 vaccination. The chain carries TRBV20-1 and TRBJ1-5; D is unclear. CDR3 sequence: CSAILWAGGNQPQHF. Here the CDR3 DNA reads TGCAGTGCTATCTTGTGGGCAGGCGGTAATCAGCCCCAGCATTTT.